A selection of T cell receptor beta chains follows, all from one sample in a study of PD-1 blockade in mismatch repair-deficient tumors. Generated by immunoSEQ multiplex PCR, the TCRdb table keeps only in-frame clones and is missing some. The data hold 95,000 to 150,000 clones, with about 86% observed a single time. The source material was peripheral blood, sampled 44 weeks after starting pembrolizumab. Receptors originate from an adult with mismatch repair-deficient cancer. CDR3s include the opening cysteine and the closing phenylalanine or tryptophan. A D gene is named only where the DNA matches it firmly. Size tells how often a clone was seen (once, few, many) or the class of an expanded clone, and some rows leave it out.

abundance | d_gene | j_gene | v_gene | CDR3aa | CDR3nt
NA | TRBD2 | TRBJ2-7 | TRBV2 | CASSEWASGRVLYEQYF | TGTGCCAGCAGTGAATGGGCTAGCGGGAGGGTGCTCTACGAGCAGTACTTC
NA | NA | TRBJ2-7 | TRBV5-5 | CASSLAPLAEHSYEQYF | TGTGCCAGCAGCTTGGCCCCTTTAGCGGAGCACTCCTACGAGCAGTACTTC
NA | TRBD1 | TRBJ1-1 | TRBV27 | CASSQATGGFEAFF | TGTGCCAGCAGTCAAGCCACAGGGGGTTTTGAAGCTTTCTTT
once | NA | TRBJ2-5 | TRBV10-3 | CAISVGLASQETQYF | TGTGCCATCAGTGTCGGTTTGGCTAGCCAAGAGACCCAGTACTTC
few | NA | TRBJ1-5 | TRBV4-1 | CASSQYRGNSNQPQHF | TGCGCCAGCAGCCAATACCGGGGCAATAGCAATCAGCCCCAGCATTTT
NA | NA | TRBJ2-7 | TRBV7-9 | CASSLRLGGYEQYF | TGTGCCAGCAGCTTGAGGTTAGGGGGCTACGAGCAGTACTTC
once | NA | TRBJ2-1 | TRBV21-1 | CASSKATKYSPNEQFF | TGTGCCAGCAGCAAAGCCACAAAGTATTCCCCCAATGAGCAGTTCTTC
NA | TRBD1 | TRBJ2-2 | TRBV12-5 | CASGLVRNRGPGELFF | TGTGCTAGTGGTTTGGTACGGAACAGGGGACCCGGGGAGCTGTTTTTT
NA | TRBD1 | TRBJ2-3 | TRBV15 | CATSKDRGLDTQYF | TGTGCCACCAGCAAGGACAGGGGGCTAGATACGCAGTATTTT
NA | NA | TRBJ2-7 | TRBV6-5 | CASSSTGRPSYEQYF | TGTGCCAGCAGCTCGACAGGCCGTCCCTCCTACGAGCAGTACTTC
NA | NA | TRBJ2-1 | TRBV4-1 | CASSQVGREQFF | TGCGCCAGCAGCCAAGTAGGGCGAGAGCAGTTCTTC
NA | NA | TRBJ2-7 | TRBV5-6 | CASSRTSPLYEQYF | TGTGCCAGCAGCCGAACCAGTCCTCTCTACGAGCAGTACTTC
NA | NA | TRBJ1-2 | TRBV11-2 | CASSLDLVRSNYGYTF | TGTGCCAGCAGCTTAGATCTTGTGCGCTCTAACTATGGCTACACCTTC
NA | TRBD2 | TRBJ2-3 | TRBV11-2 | CASSLGTSHGTDTQYF | TGTGCCAGCAGCTTAGGGACTAGCCACGGCACAGATACGCAGTATTTT
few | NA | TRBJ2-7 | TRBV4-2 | CASSQGGGEQYF | TGTGCCAGCAGCCAAGGTGGTGGCGAGCAGTACTTC
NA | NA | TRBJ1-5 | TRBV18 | CASSPGQRNQPQHF | TGTGCCAGCTCACCTGGACAGCGCAATCAGCCCCAGCATTTT
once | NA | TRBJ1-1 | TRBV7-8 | CASSFTGTNTEAFF | TGTGCCAGCAGCTTTACAGGGACGAACACTGAAGCTTTCTTT
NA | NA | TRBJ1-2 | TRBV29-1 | CSVEDVGARGPLSGGYTF | TGCAGCGTTGAAGATGTCGGTGCCAGGGGCCCCTTATCTGGTGGCTACACCTTC
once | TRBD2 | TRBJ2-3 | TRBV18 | CASSPGTSGRRSTDTQYF | TGTGCCAGCTCACCAGGGACTAGCGGGAGACGGAGCACAGATACGCAGTATTTT
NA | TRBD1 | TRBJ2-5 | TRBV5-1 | CASSPSTGKETQYF | TGCGCCAGCAGCCCTTCGACAGGGAAAGAGACCCAGTACTTC
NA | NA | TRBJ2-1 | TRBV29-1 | CSTRGGQGLEQFF | TGCAGCACCCGGGGGGGACAGGGATTGGAGCAGTTCTTC
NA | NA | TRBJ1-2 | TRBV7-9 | CASSLTGGAGGYTF | TGTGCCAGCAGCTTAACCGGGGGAGCGGGGGGCTACACCTTC
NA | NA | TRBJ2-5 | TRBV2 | CASSPRETQYF | TGTGCCAGCAGCCCCCGGGAGACCCAGTACTTC
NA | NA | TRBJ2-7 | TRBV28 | CASSFAGVTYEQYF | TGTGCCAGCAGTTTTGCAGGGGTTACCTACGAGCAGTACTTC
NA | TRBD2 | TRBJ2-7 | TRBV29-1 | CSVESGRNEQYF | TGCAGCGTTGAAAGCGGGAGGAACGAGCAGTACTTC
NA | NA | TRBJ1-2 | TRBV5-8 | CASSLPAGGGYTF | TGTGCCAGCAGCTTGCCGGCAGGCGGAGGCTACACCTTC
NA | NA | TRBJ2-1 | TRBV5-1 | CASSFAGGEQFF | TGCGCCAGCAGCTTCGCCGGCGGTGAGCAGTTCTTC
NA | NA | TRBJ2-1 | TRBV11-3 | CASSPDGMSFNEQFF | TGTGCCAGCAGCCCCGACGGTATGTCCTTTAATGAGCAGTTCTTC
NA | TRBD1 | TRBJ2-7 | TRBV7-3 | CASSGQAAGEQYF | TGTGCCAGCAGCGGACAGGCCGCCGGGGAGCAGTACTTC
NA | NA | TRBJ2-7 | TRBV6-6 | CASSGDTYEQYF | TGTGCCAGCAGTGGGGACACCTACGAGCAGTACTTC
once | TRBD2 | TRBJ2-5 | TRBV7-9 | CASSPTQLPGLQETQYF | TGTGCCAGCAGCCCCACACAACTGCCGGGACTACAAGAGACCCAGTACTTC
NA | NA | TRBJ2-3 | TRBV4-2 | CASSHLSGPSTDTQYF | TGTGCCAGCAGCCACCTTAGTGGGCCTAGCACAGATACGCAGTATTTT
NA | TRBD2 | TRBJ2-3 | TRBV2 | CASSAGSGRAADTQYF | TGTGCCAGCAGTGCGGGTAGCGGGAGGGCCGCAGATACGCAGTATTTT
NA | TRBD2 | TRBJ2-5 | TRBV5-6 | CASSFSGSQETQYF | TGTGCCAGCAGCTTTAGCGGGAGCCAAGAGACCCAGTACTTC
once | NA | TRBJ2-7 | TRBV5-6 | CASSWKTGLYEQYF | TGTGCCAGCAGCTGGAAAACAGGGCTCTACGAGCAGTACTTC
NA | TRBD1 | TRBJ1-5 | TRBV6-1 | CASSEGWGQSKNQPQHF | TGTGCCAGCAGTGAAGGATGGGGACAGAGTAAAAATCAGCCCCAGCATTTT
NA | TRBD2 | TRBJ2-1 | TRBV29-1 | CSVEDPPSGSNEQFF | TGCAGCGTTGAAGATCCCCCTAGCGGGAGTAATGAGCAGTTCTTC
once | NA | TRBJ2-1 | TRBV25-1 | CASSAFGASSYNEQFF | TGTGCCAGCAGTGCGTTCGGAGCGAGCTCCTACAATGAGCAGTTCTTC
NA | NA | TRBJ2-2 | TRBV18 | CASSPPSVTGELFF | TGTGCCAGCTCACCCCCCAGTGTTACCGGGGAGCTGTTTTTT
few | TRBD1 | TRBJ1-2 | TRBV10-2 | CASSGKPGTGVGYTF | TGCGCCAGCAGTGGTAAACCCGGGACAGGGGTTGGCTACACCTTC
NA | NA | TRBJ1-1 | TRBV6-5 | CASSYSRGLGTEAFF | TGTGCCAGCAGTTACTCTCGGGGGCTGGGCACTGAAGCTTTCTTT
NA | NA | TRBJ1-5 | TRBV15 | CATSREKGQPQHF | TGTGCCACCAGCAGAGAGAAAGGGCAGCCCCAGCATTTT
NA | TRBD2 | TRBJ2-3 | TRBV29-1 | CSVVASGTSGLWDTQYF | TGCAGCGTGGTAGCATCCGGGACTAGCGGCCTGTGGGATACGCAGTATTTT